The 18 T cell receptor beta chains below come from one sample, sequenced in a study of CD8 T cells in ankylosing spondylitis. General study results and limits: Seven or eight highly homologous variants formed a TCR beta motif that appeared characteristic of ankylosing spondylitis blood.

Their cognate antigens are unknown. TCRdb reprocessed the 5' RACE reads via MiXCR and lists one record per CDR3 protein. The sample has about 390,000 distinct CDR3 sequences, 20% to 25% seen once. Material: blood, either unsorted or a sorted T cell fraction (not recorded which). The origin of the receptors is a male donor with ankylosing spondylitis.

This clonotype was seen a handful of times. The chain recombines TRBV29-1 with TRBJ2-1; 7 bases map to TRBD2. J lost 4 bases, V lost 5 bases, and 8 bases had no gene match. CDR3 length: 14 residues. The germline V gene encodes CDR1 SQVTM and CDR2 ANQGSEA. DNA of the CDR3: TGCAGCGTTTCTGTGGGAGGGATATACAATGAGCAGTTCTTC. Residues: CSVSVGGIYNEQFF.

This clonotype was observed a few times. V usage is TRBV28 and J usage is TRBJ2-3, with D possibly matching TRBD1 (5 bases). Germline V gives CDR1 MDHEN, CDR2 SYDVKM. V lost 6 bases and J lost 5, with 9 bases in between. There are 12 residues in the CDR3. CDR3 bases: TGTGCCAGCAGGGACATCGGAGATACGCAGTATTTT. Protein: CASRDIGDTQYF.

The chain is built from TRBV5-1 and TRBJ1-1; TRBD1 might be the D (6 bases). The CDR3 is 14 residues long. The V end lost 4 bases, the J end lost 1 base, and 11 bases lay between the germline ends. Germline CDR1 and CDR2: SGHRS and YFSETQ. CDR3 sequence reads: CASSIVTGNTEAFF. CDR3 DNA sequence: TGCGCCAGCAGCATCGTGACAGGGAACACTGAAGCTTTCTTT.

This clonotype turned up a few times. The gene calls are TRBV5-1 and TRBJ1-4; 8 positions match TRBD1. The J segment lost 8 bases and the V segment lost 0 bases, leaving 9 bases of the junction unmatched. The CDR3 contains 16 residues. Germline V lookup: CDR1 SGHRS, CDR2 YFSETQ. CDR3 in amino acids: CASSLVTGVLREKLFF. Here the CDR3 DNA reads TGCGCCAGCAGCTTGGTGACAGGGGTTCTTCGAGAAAAACTGTTTTTT.

The V and J genes are TRBV5-1 and TRBJ2-5; 9 bases are a match to TRBD2. The germline gives CDR1 SGHRS, CDR2 YFSETQ. The CDR3 has 14 amino acids. With 2 bases clipped from V and 5 bases from J, the junction kept 4 bases outside the gene matches. As DNA, the CDR3 is TGCGCCAGCAGCTTTAGCGGGAGCGGGGAGACCCAGTACTTC. Translating it yields CASSFSGSGETQYF.

This clonotype occurred a few times. The gene calls are TRBV29-1 and TRBJ2-3; a weak D match, TRBD2 (5 bases). CDR3 length: 15 amino acids. Germline CDR1 SQVTM, CDR2 ANQGSEA. Trimming removed 0 bases from V and 2 bases from J, with 12 bases in between. CDR3 sequence reads: CSVEEVASFTDTQYF. In DNA form, the CDR3 reads TGCAGCGTTGAAGAGGTAGCGAGCTTCACAGATACGCAGTATTTT.

The chain recombines TRBV7-3 with TRBJ2-7; D tentatively fits TRBD1 or TRBD2 (5 bases each). CDR1 and CDR2 from the germline V gene are SGHTA and FQGTGA. CDR3 length: 14 amino acids. Trimming removed 5 bases at V and 6 bases at J, with 17 bases between. CDR3 in DNA: TGTGCCAGCAGCCCCCGGACTGGCCAGGGCGAGCAGTACTTC. Amino acids: CASSPRTGQGEQYF.

This sequence joins TRBV6-1 and TRBJ1-1; D not resolved. Germline V gene sequence: CDR1 MNHNS, CDR2 SASEGT. This CDR3 contains 14 residues. With 1 base removed from V and 0 bases from J, the gap between germline ends came to 6 bases. The CDR3 DNA follows: TGTGCCAGCAGTGAAGGCCCAGTGAACACTGAAGCTTTCTTT. Translating gives CASSEGPVNTEAFF.

This chain joins TRBV7-9 and TRBJ1-1; D is undetermined. Germline V gene sequence: CDR1 SEHNR, CDR2 FQNEAQ (reference sequence). V lost 1 base to trimming and J lost 4 bases, with 4 bases between them. This CDR3 has 12 amino acids. In DNA form, the CDR3 reads TGTGCCAGCAGCTTAGGCCTCACTGAAGCTTTCTTT. Its protein is CASSLGLTEAFF. The whole variable domain, remainder taken from reference TRBV7-9 and TRBJ1-1, is DTGVSQNPRHKITKRGQNVTFRCDPISEHNRLYWYRQTLGQGPEFLTYFQNEAQLEKSRLLSDRFSAERPKGSFSTLEIQRTEQGDSAMYLCASSLGLTEAFFGQGTRLTVV.

The chain combines TRBV7-8 with TRBJ2-2; no clear D gene. The CDR3 consists of 12 residues. V was cut by 5 bases and J by 6 bases, with 7 bases left in between. The germline CDR1 and CDR2 sequences are SGHVS and FQNEAQ. The DNA of the CDR3 is TGTGCCAGCAGCGCCCCGGCCGGGGAGCTGTTTTTT. Translated, it gives CASSAPAGELFF.

The chain is built from TRBV2 and TRBJ1-4; 8 nucleotides align to TRBD1. V shed 3 bases, J shed 5 bases, and the junction held 5 bases outside the gene matches. CDR3 length: 15 residues. CDR1 and CDR2 from the germline V gene are SNHLY and FYNNEI. The CDR3 region has the DNA TGTGCCAGCAGTGACAGGGGGCGAGCGAATGAAAAACTGTTTTTT. This encodes CASSDRGRANEKLFF.

The genes are TRBV18 and TRBJ1-2; D is perhaps TRBD1 (5 bases). Germline lookup yields CDR1 KGHSH and CDR2 LQKENI. This CDR3 region has 14 residues. The V and J ends lost 2 bases and 1 base respectively, with 8 bases between them. In nucleotides, the CDR3 is TGTGCCAGCTCACCAACAGGCTATAACTATGGCTACACCTTC. It is translated as CASSPTGYNYGYTF.

V and J are TRBV20-1 and TRBJ2-2; the match to TRBD2 covers 11 bases. CDR1 is DFQATT, CDR2 SNEGSKA, per germline (reference sequence). The trim removed 4 bases at V and 6 bases at J, leaving 10 bases unmatched. The CDR3 is made up of 16 amino acids. This CDR3 is CSATPSGRSPPGELFF. The CDR3 nucleotides are TGCAGTGCTACCCCTAGCGGGAGGAGTCCCCCCGGGGAGCTGTTTTTT.

This clonotype was counted only a few times. The V call is TRBV3-1, the J call TRBJ2-7, with unresolved D. CDR3 length: 13 residues. The V end was cut by 7 bases, the J end by 2 bases, with 12 bases between. Germline V gives CDR1 LGHDT, CDR2 YNNKEL (reference sequence). The CDR3 loop is CASTSAFPYEQYF. The CDR3 DNA is TGTGCCAGCACCTCAGCGTTTCCCTACGAGCAGTACTTC.

This clonotype has a handful of counts. This rearrangement joins TRBV29-1 to TRBJ2-5, with TRBD2 identical over 7 bases. Germline assignment: CDR1 SQVTM and CDR2 ANQGSEA. The CDR3 totals 13 residues. The ends lost 3 bases at V and 4 bases at J; junction bases unmatched: 5. The CDR3 DNA reads TGCAGCGTTGACGGAGGCGGGGGAGAGACCCAGTACTTC. Translation: CSVDGGGGETQYF. Based on the CDR3 plus reference TRBV29-1 and TRBJ2-5, the full variable domain is SAVISQKPSRDICQRGTSLTIQCQVDSQVTMMFWYRQQPGQSLTLIATANQGSEATYESGFVIDKFPISRPNLTFSTLTVSNMSPEDSSIYLCSVDGGGGETQYFGPGTRLLVL.

Concerning this clonotype itself: The germline gene is not matched at one end of the junction; a read error may be the cause. The chain carries TRBV7-3 and TRBJ2-1, with D tentatively TRBD1 (5 bases). Germline values: CDR1 SGHTA, CDR2 FQGTGA. This CDR3 comprises 16 residues. Here the CDR3 DNA reads TGTGCCAGCAGCTTAAGGACGACAGTTAATTACAATGAGCAGTTGTTC. As protein: CASSLRTTVNYNEQLF.

This clonotype was found a few times. The V gene is TRBV29-1, the J gene TRBJ1-4, with 8 bases matching TRBD1. V lost 5 bases to trimming and J lost 8 bases; unmatched junction nucleotides: 4. The CDR3 covers 12 residues. The germline V gene encodes CDR1 SQVTM and CDR2 ANQGSEA. CDR3 sequence (DNA): TGCAGCGTTAGGACAGGGAGGGAAAAACTGTTTTTT. This gives the protein CSVRTGREKLFF.

The gene calls are TRBV5-4 and TRBJ2-5; TRBD2 matches at 9 bases. CDR1 is SGHNT and CDR2 is YYREEE in the germline V gene (reference sequence). This CDR3 region has 16 residues. V trimming: 4 bases; J trimming: 1 base; junction bases outside the gene matches: 8. CDR3: CASSRVGREGQETQYF. In DNA form, the CDR3 reads TGTGCCAGCAGCCGTGTTGGGCGGGAGGGCCAAGAGACCCAGTACTTC.